This T cell receptor (beta chain) was observed in a study of CD8+ T cells in alopecia areata. Whole-study results and caveats: Besides other cells, scalp samples also yield sequences of resident alphabeta T cells from normal skin. Lesional tissue from the scalp (especially in alopecia totalis/universalis) showed higher clonality than normal scalp. Compared with mice, patients displayed less clear TCR sharing, possibly for HLA-related reasons.

Researchers picked out CD4+ and CD8+ T cells from PBMCs by sorting. Sequencing relied on a cDNA template that was reverse transcribed from extracted RNA. Only in-frame clones appear in the TCRdb table, and some are missing; sequencing was by immunoSEQ multiplex PCR. The data hold around 120,000 clones, with approximately 58% observed a single time. Worth noting for this clone: Its antigen is unknown.

Trimming removed 3 bases from V and 1 base from J; junction bases left unmatched: 6. CDR1 is SGHRS, CDR2 YFSETQ, per germline. The CDR3 loop spans 16 amino acids. Source material: CD4+ T cells sorted from blood. This sequence originates from a human donor in good health. This chain connects TRBV5-1 to TRBJ2-3, with 9 bases lining up with TRBD2. CDR3 sequence reads: CASSSRTSAGTDTQYF. The CDR3 nucleotides read TGCGCCAGCAGCTCGCGGACTAGCGCGGGCACAGATACGCAGTATTTT.